These T cell receptor beta chains were read from a single sample in a study of blood T cell repertoires in COVID-19. Libraries were prepared by immunoSEQ multiplex PCR; TCRdb keeps only in-frame clonotypes and omits some of them. The sample shows 260,000 or so clones, 65% to 90% of them seen only once. Material: PBMCs or T cells enriched from blood (not recorded which). The source of these receptors is a man between 18 and 29 years old who had recovered from COVID-19. The CDR3 runs from the conserved cysteine through the conserved F or W. The D gene is left open where the match is weak.

TRBD1,TRBV27,CASTERGLYNEQFF
TRBD1,TRBV7-2,CASSLGQGAPGQPQHF
TRBD1,TRBV28,CASSRTGVAFF
NA,TRBV27,CASSFLQGGEQCF
TRBD1,TRBV27,CASSTENTGGDYGYTF
NA,TRBV5-1,CASSFGQSSGNTIYF
NA,TRBV11-2,CASSLVGRGVSYEQYF
NA,TRBV10-2,CASSTGWSSSYNEQFF
NA,TRBV6-4,CASSDSAGVSEQYF
NA,TRBV5-4,CAVVGAGKETQYF
NA,TRBV7-9,CASSSSQGIGTNEKLFF
NA,TRBV30,CAWGRGADTQYF
TRBD1,TRBV18,CASSPLDRAFSYEQYF
TRBD2,TRBV4-1,CASSNALAGDRGTGELFF
NA,TRBV7-3,CASAAGAGLQETQYF
TRBD2,TRBV28,CASSSSVSGTSGSPSDEQFF
NA,TRBV15,CATSRGQVQETQYF
NA,TRBV4-2,CASSQAEDSYNEQFF
TRBD1,TRBV11-2,CASSLALDRNYGYTF
NA,TRBV5-4,CASSMGLAEDTQYF
TRBD2,TRBV28,CASSPNYPKAAGGPTDTQYF
NA,TRBV5-1,CASSLGHEIVDEQFF
TRBD1,TRBV2,CASSTGENYGYTF
NA,TRBV19,CASSPWTGNTIYF
NA,TRBV13,CASSPQAMNTEAFF
TRBD2,TRBV19,CASSETSGAYEQYF
TRBD1,TRBV10-3,CAISTLQGPGELFF